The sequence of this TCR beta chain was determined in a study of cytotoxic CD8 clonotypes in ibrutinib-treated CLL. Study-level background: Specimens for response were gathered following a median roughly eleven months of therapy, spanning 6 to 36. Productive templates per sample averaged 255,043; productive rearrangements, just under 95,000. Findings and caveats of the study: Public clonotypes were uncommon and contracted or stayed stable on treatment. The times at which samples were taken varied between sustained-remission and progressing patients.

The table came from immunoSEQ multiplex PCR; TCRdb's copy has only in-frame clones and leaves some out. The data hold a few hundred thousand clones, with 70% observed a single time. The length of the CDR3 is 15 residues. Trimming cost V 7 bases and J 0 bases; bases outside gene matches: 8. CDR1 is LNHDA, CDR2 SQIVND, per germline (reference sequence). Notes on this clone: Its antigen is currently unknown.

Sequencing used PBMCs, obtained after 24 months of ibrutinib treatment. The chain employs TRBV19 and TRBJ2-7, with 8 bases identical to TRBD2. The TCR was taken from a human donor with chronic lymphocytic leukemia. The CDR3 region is CASMTSALFSYEQYF. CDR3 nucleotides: TGTGCCAGTATGACTAGCGCATTGTTCTCCTACGAGCAGTACTTC.